These 7 T cell receptor beta chains originate from one sample sequenced in a study of blood T cell repertoires in COVID-19. The assay was immunoSEQ multiplex PCR, and TCRdb's table has in-frame clones only and misses some. Found here are about 52,000 clones, around 82% of them singletons; the top ten hold about 27%. Material for sequencing was peripheral blood. All receptors come from a woman aged 80 or over with COVID-19, enrolled during active disease.

The chain employs TRBV9 and TRBJ2-7; D is ambiguous. From germline, CDR1 is SGDLS and CDR2 YYNGEE. CDR3 length equals 15 residues. Trimming removed 0 bases at V and 4 bases at J, with 14 bases between. The CDR3 protein is CASSVGAVWQYEQYF. DNA for the CDR3: TGTGCCAGCAGCGTAGGGGCAGTCTGGCAGTACGAGCAGTACTTC.

This chain uses TRBV11-2 with TRBJ1-4; 8 bases line up with TRBD1. The CDR3 is 15 residues long. Germline lookup yields CDR1 SGHAT and CDR2 FQNNGV. After removal of 5 bases from V and 8 bases from J, the junction contained 10 bases not matched to a gene. CDR3 sequence: CASSKPQGAGEKLFF. In nucleotides, the CDR3 is TGTGCCAGCAGCAAACCGCAGGGGGCAGGGGAAAAACTGTTTTTT.

This chain uses TRBV19 with TRBJ2-1; 7 bases align to TRBD1. With V trimmed by 7 bases and J by 2 bases, 5 bases remained unmatched. The germline gives CDR1 LNHDA, CDR2 SQIVND (reference sequence). The CDR3 totals 14 residues. CDR3 in DNA: TGTGCCAGTAAACGACAGGGCACCTACAATGAGCAGTTCTTC. It is translated as CASKRQGTYNEQFF.

This chain uses TRBV27 with TRBJ1-2, with D maybe TRBD1 (6 bases). This CDR3 contains 13 residues. Trimming removed 5 bases at V and 4 bases at J, with 11 bases between. From germline, CDR1 is MNHEY and CDR2 SMNVEV (reference sequence). Here the CDR3 reads CASSGTPSYGYTF. The CDR3 DNA sequence: TGTGCCAGCAGTGGGACACCTTCCTATGGCTACACCTTC.

This chain connects TRBV6-5 to TRBJ2-7, with D unresolved. Germline V gene sequence: CDR1 MNHEY, CDR2 SVGAGI. V lost 4 bases and J lost 4, with 8 bases in between. This CDR3 region has 12 residues. The CDR3 DNA reads as TGTGCCAGCAGTTTCGCAGTTTACGAGCAGTACTTC. Protein product: CASSFAVYEQYF.

There are a few counts of this clone. The V call is TRBV20-1, the J call TRBJ2-1; TRBD2 is a possible D gene (5 bases). The CDR3 spans 14 residues. Germline assignment: CDR1 DFQATT and CDR2 SNEGSKA (reference sequence). V was shortened by 3 bases and J by 9 bases, with 18 bases between the two germline ends. DNA for the CDR3: TGCAGTGCTAGTTGGAGGAATAGTGAGTCTGAGCAGTTCTTC. Amino acid sequence: CSASWRNSESEQFF.

The chain has TRBV18 and TRBJ1-5, with D unclear. With 4 bases removed from V and 5 bases from J, the gap between germline ends came to 9 bases. The CDR3 length is 13 residues. The germline V gene has CDR1 KGHSH and CDR2 LQKENI. The DNA for the CDR3 is TGTGCCAGCTCACGGGCAGTCGATCAGCCCCAGCATTTT. As protein: CASSRAVDQPQHF. The whole variable domain, remainder taken from reference TRBV18 and TRBJ1-5, is NAGVMQNPRHLVRRRGQEARLRCSPMKGHSHVYWYRQLPEEGLKFMVYLQKENIIDESGMPKERFSAEFPKEGPSILRIQQVVRGDSAAYFCASSRAVDQPQHFGDGTRLSIL.